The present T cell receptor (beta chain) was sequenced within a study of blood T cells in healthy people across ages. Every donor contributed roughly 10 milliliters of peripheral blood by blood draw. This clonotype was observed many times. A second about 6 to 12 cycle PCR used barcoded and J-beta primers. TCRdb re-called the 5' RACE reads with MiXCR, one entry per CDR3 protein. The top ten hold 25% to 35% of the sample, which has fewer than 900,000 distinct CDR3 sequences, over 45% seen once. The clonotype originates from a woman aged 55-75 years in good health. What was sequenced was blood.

CDR3 nucleotides: TGTGCCAGCAGCCGCCGGGACAGGGTGGGGGCAGATACGCAGTATTTT. Protein sequence: CASSRRDRVGADTQYF. The chain has TRBV7-2 and TRBJ2-3; TRBD1 matches at 9 bases. Germline lookup yields CDR1 SGHTA and CDR2 FQGNSA. This CDR3 has 16 amino acids. The junction had 10 bases not matched to a gene; V was cut back by 5 bases and J by 4 bases.